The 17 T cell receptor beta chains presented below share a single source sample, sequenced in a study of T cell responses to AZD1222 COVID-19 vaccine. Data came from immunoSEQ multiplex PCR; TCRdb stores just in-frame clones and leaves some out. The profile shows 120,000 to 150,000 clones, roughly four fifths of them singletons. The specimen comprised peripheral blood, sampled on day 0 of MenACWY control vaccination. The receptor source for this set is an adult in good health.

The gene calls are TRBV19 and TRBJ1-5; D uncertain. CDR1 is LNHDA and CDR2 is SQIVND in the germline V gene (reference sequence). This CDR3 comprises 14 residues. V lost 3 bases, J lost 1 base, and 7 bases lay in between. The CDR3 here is CASSIRASNQPQHF. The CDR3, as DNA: TGTGCCAGTAGTATTCGGGCCAGCAATCAGCCCCAGCATTTT.

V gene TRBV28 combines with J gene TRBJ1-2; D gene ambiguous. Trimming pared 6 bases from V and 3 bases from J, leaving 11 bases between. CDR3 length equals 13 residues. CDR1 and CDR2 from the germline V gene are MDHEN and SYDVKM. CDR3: CASSPSHHYGYTF. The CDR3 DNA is TGTGCCAGCAGCCCCAGCCATCACTATGGCTACACCTTC.

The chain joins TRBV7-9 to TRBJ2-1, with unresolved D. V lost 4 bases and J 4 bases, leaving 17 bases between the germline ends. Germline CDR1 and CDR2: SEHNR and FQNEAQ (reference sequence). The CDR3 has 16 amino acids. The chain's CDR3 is CASSSRYNSFYNEQFF. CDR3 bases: TGTGCCAGCAGCTCTCGATATAACAGCTTTTACAATGAGCAGTTCTTC. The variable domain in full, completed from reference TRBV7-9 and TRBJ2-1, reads DTGVSQNPRHKITKRGQNVTFRCDPISEHNRLYWYRQTLGQGPEFLTYFQNEAQLEKSRLLSDRFSAERPKGSFSTLEIQRTEQGDSAMYLCASSSRYNSFYNEQFFGPGTRLTVL.

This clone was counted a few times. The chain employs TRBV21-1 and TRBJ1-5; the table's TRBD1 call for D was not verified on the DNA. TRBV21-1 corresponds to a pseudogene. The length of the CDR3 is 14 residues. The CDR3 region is CASSKGPGNQPQHF. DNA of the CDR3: TGTGCCAGCAGCAAAGGGCCAGGGAATCAGCCCCAGCATTTT.

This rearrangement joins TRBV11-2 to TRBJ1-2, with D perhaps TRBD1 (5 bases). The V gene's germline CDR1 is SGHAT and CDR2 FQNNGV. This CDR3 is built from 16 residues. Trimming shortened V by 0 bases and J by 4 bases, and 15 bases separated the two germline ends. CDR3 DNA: TGTGCCAGCAGCTTAGACAGGGTCGAGGGGATCTATGGCTACACCTTC. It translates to CASSLDRVEGIYGYTF.

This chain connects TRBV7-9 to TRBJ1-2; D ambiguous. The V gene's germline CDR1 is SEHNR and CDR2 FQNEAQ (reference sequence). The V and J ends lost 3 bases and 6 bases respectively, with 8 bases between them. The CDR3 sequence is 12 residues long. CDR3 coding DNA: TGTGCCAGCAGCTTGGAAGTCCATGGCTACACCTTC. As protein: CASSLEVHGYTF.

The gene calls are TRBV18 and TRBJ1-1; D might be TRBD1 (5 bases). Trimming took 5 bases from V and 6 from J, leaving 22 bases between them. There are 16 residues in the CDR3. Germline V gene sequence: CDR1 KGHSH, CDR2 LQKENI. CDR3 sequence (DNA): TGTGCCAGCTCATCGACAGCTACCCGGGCTACCCCTGAAGCTTTCTTT. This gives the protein CASSSTATRATPEAFF.

The CDR3 is CASSSLQAGSSSYNEQFF. CDR3 coding DNA: TGTGCCAGCAGCTCCCTGCAAGCGGGCAGTAGCTCCTACAATGAGCAGTTCTTC. The chain recombines TRBV7-9 with TRBJ2-1; possible D gene TRBD2, 6 bases. Germline V gene data show CDR1 as SEHNR and CDR2 as FQNEAQ (reference sequence). Trimming left V 4 bases short and J 0 bases short, with 19 bases between. The CDR3 is 18 amino acids.

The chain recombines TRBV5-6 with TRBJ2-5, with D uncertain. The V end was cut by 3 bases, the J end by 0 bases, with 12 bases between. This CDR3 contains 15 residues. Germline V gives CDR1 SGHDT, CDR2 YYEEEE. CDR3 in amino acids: CASSSEIRDQETQYF. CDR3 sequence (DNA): TGTGCCAGCAGCTCTGAAATCCGGGACCAAGAGACCCAGTACTTC.

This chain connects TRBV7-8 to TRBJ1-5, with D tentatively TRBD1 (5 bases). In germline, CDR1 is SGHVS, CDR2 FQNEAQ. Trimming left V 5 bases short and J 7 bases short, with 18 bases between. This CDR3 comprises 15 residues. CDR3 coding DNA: TGTGCCAGCAGCAATCCGTATAGGGGTAACCAGCCCCAGCATTTT. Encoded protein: CASSNPYRGNQPQHF.

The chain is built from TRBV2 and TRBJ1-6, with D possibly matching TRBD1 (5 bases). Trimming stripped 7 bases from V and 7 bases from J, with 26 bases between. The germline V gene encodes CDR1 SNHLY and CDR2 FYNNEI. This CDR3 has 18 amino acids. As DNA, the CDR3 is TGTGCCAGCAACGAGGCTGGGCAGGGCGGTAATTTGAATTCACCCCTCCACTTT. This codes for CASNEAGQGGNLNSPLHF.

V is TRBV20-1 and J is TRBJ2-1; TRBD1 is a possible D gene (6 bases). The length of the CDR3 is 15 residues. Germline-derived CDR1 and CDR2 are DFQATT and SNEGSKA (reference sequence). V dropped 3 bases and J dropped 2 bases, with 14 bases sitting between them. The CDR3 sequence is CSASAQGRPYNEQFF. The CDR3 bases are TGCAGTGCTAGTGCGCAGGGGAGACCCTACAATGAGCAGTTCTTC.

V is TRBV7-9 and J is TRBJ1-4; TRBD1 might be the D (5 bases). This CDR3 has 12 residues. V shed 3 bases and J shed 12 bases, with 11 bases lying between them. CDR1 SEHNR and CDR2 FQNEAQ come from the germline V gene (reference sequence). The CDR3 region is CASSFGTDELFF. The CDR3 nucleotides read TGTGCCAGCAGCTTCGGGACGGATGAACTGTTTTTT. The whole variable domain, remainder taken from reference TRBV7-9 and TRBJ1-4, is DTGVSQNPRHKITKRGQNVTFRCDPISEHNRLYWYRQTLGQGPEFLTYFQNEAQLEKSRLLSDRFSAERPKGSFSTLEIQRTEQGDSAMYLCASSFGTDELFFGSGTQLSVL.

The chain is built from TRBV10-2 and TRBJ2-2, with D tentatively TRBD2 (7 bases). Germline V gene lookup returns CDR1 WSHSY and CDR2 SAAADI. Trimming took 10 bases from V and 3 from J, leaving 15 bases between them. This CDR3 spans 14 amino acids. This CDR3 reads CATRGGLDTGELFF. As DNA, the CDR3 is TGCGCCACCAGGGGAGGGTTGGACACCGGGGAGCTGTTTTTT.

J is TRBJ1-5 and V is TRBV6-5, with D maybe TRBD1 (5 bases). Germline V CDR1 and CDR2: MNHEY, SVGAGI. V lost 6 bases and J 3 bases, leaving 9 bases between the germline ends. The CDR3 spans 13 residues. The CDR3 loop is CASSSGFNQPQHF. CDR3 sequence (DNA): TGTGCCAGCAGCTCAGGGTTCAATCAGCCCCAGCATTTT.

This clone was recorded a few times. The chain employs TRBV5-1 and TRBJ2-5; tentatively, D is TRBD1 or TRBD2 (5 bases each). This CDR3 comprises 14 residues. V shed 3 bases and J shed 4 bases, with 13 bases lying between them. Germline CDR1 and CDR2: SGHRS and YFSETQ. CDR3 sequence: CASSWGRGIETQYF. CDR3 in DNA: TGCGCCAGCAGCTGGGGACGCGGCATAGAGACCCAGTACTTC. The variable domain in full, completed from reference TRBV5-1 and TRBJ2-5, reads KAGVTQTPRYLIKTRGQQVTLSCSPISGHRSVSWYQQTPGQGLQFLFEYFSETQRNKGNFPGRFSGRQFSNSRSEMNVSTLELGDSALYLCASSWGRGIETQYFGPGTRLLVL.

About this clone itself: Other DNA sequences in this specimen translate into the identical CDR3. CDR3 in DNA: TGTGCCAGCAGCTTGAGAGGGGGAGCGGAGACCCAGTACTTC. This encodes CASSLRGGAETQYF. The V and J genes are TRBV13 and TRBJ2-5; maybe TRBD1 (6 bases). CDR3 size: 14 residues. V lost 3 bases, J lost 5 bases, and 13 bases lay in between. Germline V CDR1 and CDR2: PRHDT, FYEKMQ (reference sequence).